Following are 15 T cell receptor beta chains from one sample sequenced in a study of identifying expanded T cells in peripheral blood (dated by TCRdb to the late 2010s). Libraries were built with the immunoSEQ multiplex PCR assay. The table comes from immuneACCESS by way of TCRdb, which keeps in-frame sequences with V and J called. Part of the clones is missing from these tables; in studies checked, under half for an unresolved V gene and the rest for unknown reasons. The sample includes about 78,000 clones, with around 89% observed a single time. In total, the top ten clones hold roughly 19% of the sample. The sequencing input was blood. The receptors come from a person between 18 and 75 years old in good health.

V gene TRBV7-2 combines with J gene TRBJ1-2, with D possibly TRBD1 on 6 matching bases. Trimming shortened V by 5 bases and J by 5 bases, and 15 bases separated the two germline ends. The CDR3 spans 14 residues. CDR1 SGHTA and CDR2 FQGNSA come from the germline V gene. In nucleotides, the CDR3 is TGTGCCAGCAGCGCGCAGGGGCAGGGGTATGGCTACACCTTC. Residues: CASSAQGQGYGYTF.

The CDR3 region is CASSYKSRQVLNTEAFF. Here the CDR3 DNA reads TGTGCCAGCAGTTACAAATCCCGACAGGTATTAAACACTGAAGCTTTCTTT. This rearrangement joins TRBV6-7 to TRBJ1-1; perhaps TRBD1 as D (6 bases). TRBV6-7 is known as an ORF, though its function is uncertain. The CDR3 runs 17 residues. The ends were cut back, 2 bases at V and 2 bases at J, with 18 bases in the middle.

This clone was found once. V usage is TRBV5-4 and J usage is TRBJ2-1, with TRBD1 matching over 11 bases. With V trimmed by 5 bases and J by 4 bases, 5 bases remained unmatched. The CDR3 length is 15 residues. Germline V gene sequence: CDR1 SGHNT, CDR2 YYREEE (reference sequence). This CDR3 is CASSGQGAIYNEQFF. In DNA form, the CDR3 reads TGTGCCAGCAGTGGACAGGGGGCTATTTACAATGAGCAGTTCTTC.

The CDR3 protein is CASSEMSNQPQHF. CDR3 in DNA: TGTGCCAGCAGCGAGATGAGCAATCAGCCCCAGCATTTT. The rearrangement links TRBV11-2 to TRBJ1-5; D is uncertain. V was clipped by 5 bases and J by 1 base, with 6 bases between them. This CDR3 is built from 13 residues. Per germline, CDR1 SGHAT and CDR2 FQNNGV. Together with reference TRBV11-2 and TRBJ1-5, the CDR3 gives the full variable domain: EAGVAQSPRYKIIEKRQSVAFWCNPISGHATLYWYQQILGQGPKLLIQFQNNGVVDDSQLPKDRFSAERLKGVDSTLKIQPAKLEDSAVYLCASSEMSNQPQHFGDGTRLSIL.

This chain uses TRBV9 with TRBJ2-7; 8 positions agree with TRBD2. J was trimmed by 0 bases and V by 3 bases; bases with no gene match: 14. The CDR3 totals 18 residues. The germline V gene has CDR1 SGDLS and CDR2 YYNGEE. This CDR3 reads CASSARREGGPFSYEQYF. CDR3 bases: TGTGCCAGCAGCGCCAGACGGGAGGGTGGTCCATTCTCCTACGAGCAGTACTTC.

This clone has just one count. The gene calls are TRBV7-9 and TRBJ1-2, with D perhaps TRBD1 (5 bases). The CDR3 runs 14 residues. V was trimmed by 7 bases and J by 7 bases, leaving 19 bases between them. The germline V gene encodes CDR1 SEHNR and CDR2 FQNEAQ (reference sequence). The CDR3: CASTPDSGAAGYTF. As DNA, the CDR3 is TGTGCCAGCACCCCCGACAGTGGGGCGGCTGGCTACACCTTC.

The rearrangement uses TRBV7-6 and TRBJ2-7; a possible D gene is TRBD1 (6 bases). Germline CDR1 SGHVS, CDR2 FNYEAQ. Trimming stripped 2 bases from V and 6 bases from J, with 11 bases between. The CDR3 totals 13 residues. CDR3 region: CASSLSQGGEQYF. The CDR3, as DNA: TGTGCCAGCAGCTTAAGTCAAGGGGGCGAGCAGTACTTC.

The chain employs TRBV2 and TRBJ1-1, with a tentative D call TRBD1 (5 bases). This CDR3 region has 11 residues. Germline values: CDR1 SNHLY, CDR2 FYNNEI. V was pared by 6 bases and J by 12 bases, with 14 bases between. CDR3 protein: CASSGTEGTFF. As DNA, the CDR3 is TGTGCCAGCAGCGGGACGGAAGGCACTTTCTTT.

This chain uses TRBV5-6 with TRBJ1-1; D gene unclear. Germline loops: CDR1 SGHDT, CDR2 YYEEEE. This CDR3 is 13 amino acids long. The V and J ends lost 1 base and 4 bases respectively, with 8 bases between them. In DNA form, the CDR3 reads TGTGCCAGCAGCTTGTACCGAGGCACTGAAGCTTTCTTT. It codes for CASSLYRGTEAFF.

The DNA for the CDR3 is TGTGCCAGCAGTTTAGCAAGGGTCAGCACTGAAGCTTTCTTT. This sequence encodes CASSLARVSTEAFF. The chain has TRBV27 and TRBJ1-1, with unresolved D. V was trimmed by 2 bases and J by 4 bases, leaving 11 bases between them. Germline lookup yields CDR1 MNHEY and CDR2 SMNVEV (reference sequence). The CDR3 totals 14 residues.

The V call is TRBV5-1, the J call TRBJ2-7; no firm D call. The CDR3 has 15 residues. V was trimmed by 0 bases and J by 0 bases, leaving 10 bases between them. The germline V gene has CDR1 SGHRS and CDR2 YFSETQ. The CDR3 DNA is TGCGCCAGCAGCTTGGATTCCGTTAACTCCTACGAGCAGTACTTC. Protein product: CASSLDSVNSYEQYF. Full variable domain (outside the CDR3, taken from reference TRBV5-1 and TRBJ2-7): KAGVTQTPRYLIKTRGQQVTLSCSPISGHRSVSWYQQTPGQGLQFLFEYFSETQRNKGNFPGRFSGRQFSNSRSEMNVSTLELGDSALYLCASSLDSVNSYEQYFGPGTRLTVT.

This chain links TRBV28 with TRBJ2-3; D may correspond to TRBD1 or TRBD2 (6 bases each). The ends were cut back, 4 bases at V and 2 bases at J, with 13 bases in the middle. The germline CDR1 and CDR2 sequences are MDHEN and SYDVKM. The CDR3 sequence is 15 residues long. CDR3 DNA sequence: TGTGCCAGCAGTTCCCCCGGGGGCGTCACAGATACGCAGTATTTT. Translated: CASSSPGGVTDTQYF. The entire variable domain, with the rest obtained from reference TRBV28 and TRBJ2-3, is as follows: DVKVTQSSRYLVKRTGEKVFLECVQDMDHENMFWYRQDPGLGLRLIYFSYDVKMKEKGDIPEGYSVSREKKERFSLILESASTNQTSMYLCASSSPGGVTDTQYFGPGTRLTVL.

V gene TRBV7-2 combines with J gene TRBJ2-3, with D possibly being TRBD2 (6 bases). Trimming removed 0 bases at V and 6 bases at J, with 16 bases between. CDR3 size: 16 residues. The germline V gene encodes CDR1 SGHTA and CDR2 FQGNSA. The CDR3 DNA sequence: TGTGCCAGCAGCTTAGCCGGAGCGGGTTCGGCGGATACGCAGTATTTT. It specifies CASSLAGAGSADTQYF.

The chain links TRBV9 to TRBJ2-7; 8 bases are a match to TRBD1. Trimming removed 3 bases from V and 2 bases from J; junction bases left unmatched: 7. There are 15 residues in the CDR3. CDR1 is SGDLS and CDR2 is YYNGEE in the germline V gene. In DNA, the CDR3 is TGTGCCAGCAGCGGGGGGCGGGGACAGGCCTACGAGCAGTACTTC. Protein: CASSGGRGQAYEQYF.

The chain joins TRBV28 to TRBJ2-5; weak D call: TRBD2 (5 bases). V shed 2 bases and J shed 7 bases, with 14 bases lying between them. The CDR3 is 14 residues long. Germline lookup yields CDR1 MDHEN and CDR2 SYDVKM. CDR3 nucleotide sequence: TGTGCCAGCAGTTTAGGTCAGTCGAGGGCGACCCAGTACTTC. Its protein is CASSLGQSRATQYF.